These T cell receptor beta chains were read from a single sample in a study of T cell responses to AZD1222 COVID-19 vaccine. Measured with immunoSEQ multiplex PCR; TCRdb has only the in-frame clones, and not every one. This table has approximately 150,000 clones, about 91% appearing once. The specimen comprised peripheral blood, sampled on day 0 of AZD1222 vaccination. The receptors shown here come from an adult in good health. CDR3s include the opening cysteine and the closing phenylalanine or tryptophan. The order of the fields is J gene, V gene, CDR3 protein.

TRBJ2-2	TRBV6-5	CASSYSPTGTGELFF
TRBJ2-7	TRBV11-2	CASSLDSLPYEQYF
TRBJ2-1	TRBV27	CASSTIRRGDYNEQFF
TRBJ2-7	TRBV28	CASSPLSPEQYF
TRBJ2-1	TRBV28	CASSFRAGSSYNEQFF
TRBJ2-5	TRBV30	CAWTTDRGGETQYF
TRBJ2-7	TRBV5-6	CASSPPPGQILGEQYF
TRBJ1-6	TRBV3-1/TRBV3-2	CASSFPSSTLHF
TRBJ1-5	TRBV12-3/TRBV12-4	CASSYSEQPQHF
TRBJ2-1	TRBV27	CASSSPPVAGVENEQFF
TRBJ2-7	TRBV2	CASSRSLWGHEQYF
TRBJ2-7	TRBV30	CAWSAASGRARGSYEQYF
TRBJ2-1	TRBV20-1	CSASAPTAGNEQFF
TRBJ2-2	TRBV11-2	CASSSTDLHTGELFF
TRBJ1-2	TRBV27	CASSRIRGSLYGYTF
TRBJ2-1	TRBV5-1	CASSLIGTGSYNEQFF
TRBJ1-4	TRBV4-1	CASSPRALANEKLFF
TRBJ2-2	TRBV5-1	CASSLGTSNTGELFF
TRBJ2-2	TRBV4-1	CASSPQLGGTNTGELFF
TRBJ1-4	TRBV30	CAWSYDPTNEKLFF
TRBJ2-3	TRBV5-4	CASSLAGTDTQYF
TRBJ2-7	TRBV6-5	CASSTRTRVGQYF
TRBJ1-2	TRBV23-1	CASRGPSRSNYGYTF
TRBJ2-6	TRBV27	CASSPRQGAPGANVLTF
TRBJ1-1	TRBV7-9	CASSLGGRTEAFF
TRBJ2-5	TRBV7-2	CASSLGLIVEETQYF
TRBJ1-5	TRBV19	CASGGSLSNQPQHF
TRBJ1-1	TRBV5-6	CASSFWGVNTEAFF
TRBJ2-1	TRBV7-2	CASSHNPRGTGTYNEQFF
TRBJ1-3	TRBV19	CASGDRASGNTIYF
TRBJ1-2	TRBV5-8	CASSPRQGPNYGYTF
TRBJ1-1	TRBV6-1	CASREATNTEAFF
TRBJ1-2	TRBV28	CASRAPGQGGGYTF
TRBJ2-4	TRBV11-1	CASSNRDFENIQYF
TRBJ1-1	TRBV27	CASSPGYRMGAFF
TRBJ1-2	TRBV19	CASSYGAHGYTF
TRBJ2-5	TRBV5-1	CASMLTGAGETQYF
TRBJ2-7	TRBV18	CASSPGLGGEQYF
TRBJ2-7	TRBV29-1	CSVASSGYEQYF
TRBJ2-3	TRBV11-3	CASSLAYGIPDTQYF
TRBJ1-1	TRBV6-4	CASSAAMNTEAFF
TRBJ1-4	TRBV4-1	CASSQDYGQGNEKLFF
TRBJ2-7	TRBV10-3	CAISESLQGVYEQYF
TRBJ2-7	TRBV4-1	CASSQATSGSYEQYF